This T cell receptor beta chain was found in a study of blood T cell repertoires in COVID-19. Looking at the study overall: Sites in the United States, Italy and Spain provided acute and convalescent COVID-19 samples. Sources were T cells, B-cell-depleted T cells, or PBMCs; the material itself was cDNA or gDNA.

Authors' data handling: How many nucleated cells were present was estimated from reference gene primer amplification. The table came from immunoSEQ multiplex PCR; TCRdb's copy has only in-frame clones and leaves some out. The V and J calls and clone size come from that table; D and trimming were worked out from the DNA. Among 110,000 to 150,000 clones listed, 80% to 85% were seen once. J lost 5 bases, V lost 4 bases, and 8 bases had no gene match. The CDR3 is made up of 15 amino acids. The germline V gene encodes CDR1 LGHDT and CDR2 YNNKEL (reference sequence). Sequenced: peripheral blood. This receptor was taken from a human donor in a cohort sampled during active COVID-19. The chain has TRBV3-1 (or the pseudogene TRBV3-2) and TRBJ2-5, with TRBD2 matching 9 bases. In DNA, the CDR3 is TGTGCCAGCAGCCCCGGGCTAGCGGGATTCGAGACCCAGTACTTC. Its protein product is CASSPGLAGFETQYF.